A single sample gave rise to the 24 T cell receptor beta chains below, sequenced in a study of T cell responses to AZD1222 COVID-19 vaccine (dated by TCRdb to about 2021). The method was the immunoSEQ multiplex PCR assay. TCRdb retrieved this table from immuneACCESS and kept in-frame rearrangements only. Not all clones are present; in checked studies, unresolved V genes account for under half, and no reason is known for the remainder. In all, the sample holds over 100,000 clones, and around 87% of those were seen once. The top ten clonotypes cover roughly 5% of the sample. The sample's time point label, in plain terms: baseline before first vaccination. The specimen was peripheral blood, collected on day 0 of AZD1222 vaccination. The receptors here all came from an adult in good health.

The J gene is TRBJ1-1, the V gene TRBV19, with 8 bases matching TRBD1. The CDR3 spans 14 residues. The V gene end was trimmed by 7 bases and the J gene end by 3 bases; junction bases not matched to a gene: 7. Germline assignment: CDR1 LNHDA and CDR2 SQIVND (reference sequence). CDR3 nucleotide sequence: TGTGCCAGTACCAGGGGGCTAGGTGACACTGAAGCTTTCTTT. As protein: CASTRGLGDTEAFF.

This chain connects TRBV7-8 to TRBJ2-1; 9 bases agree with TRBD1. Germline trimming cut 6 bases from V and 6 bases from J; bases unmatched to any gene: 9. The CDR3 has 15 amino acids. Per germline, CDR1 SGHVS and CDR2 FQNEAQ. DNA of the CDR3: TGTGCCAGCAGGGGGACAGGGAGTTCGACCAATGAGCAGTTCTTC. Encoded protein: CASRGTGSSTNEQFF.

The chain uses TRBV4-2 and TRBJ1-4; D is perhaps TRBD1 (5 bases). The CDR3 extends over 14 amino acids. Germline-derived CDR1 and CDR2 are LGHNA and YNFKEQ. Trimming removed 0 bases at V and 11 bases at J, with 13 bases between. The CDR3: CASSQDSSWGKLFF. As DNA, the CDR3 is TGTGCCAGCAGCCAAGATTCGTCCTGGGGGAAACTGTTTTTT.

The chain recombines TRBV27 with TRBJ1-2; no firm D call. Trimming shortened V by 6 bases and J by 4 bases, and 15 bases separated the two germline ends. The CDR3 extends over 14 amino acids. The germline V gene encodes CDR1 MNHEY and CDR2 SMNVEV (reference sequence). The chain's CDR3 is CASRSDTGRYGYTF. The CDR3 nucleotides are TGTGCCAGCAGGTCCGACACGGGCCGCTATGGCTACACCTTC.

This clone was recorded only once. V and J are TRBV5-1 and TRBJ2-1, with 11 bases fitting TRBD2. The germline V gene has CDR1 SGHRS and CDR2 YFSETQ. The V gene end was trimmed by 0 bases and the J gene end by 9 bases; junction bases not matched to a gene: 5. CDR3 length: 15 residues. The CDR3 DNA reads TGCGCCAGCAGCTTGGGACTAGCGGGAAAGAGTGAGCAGTTCTTC. As protein: CASSLGLAGKSEQFF.

This chain uses TRBV11-2 with TRBJ2-1, with D possibly matching TRBD2 (5 bases). Trimming cost V 5 bases and J 6 bases, with 11 bases left between them. The CDR3 has 13 amino acids. Germline-derived CDR1 and CDR2 are SGHAT and FQNNGV. The CDR3 sequence is CASSQNRGNEQFF. The CDR3 DNA sequence: TGTGCCAGCAGCCAAAACCGGGGCAATGAGCAGTTCTTC.

This clone showed up just once. The J gene is TRBJ2-2, the V gene TRBV6-4, with D tentatively TRBD1 (5 bases). Trimming removed 5 bases at V and 4 bases at J, with 11 bases between. The V gene's germline CDR1 is MRHNA and CDR2 SNTAGT. The CDR3 runs 14 residues. The CDR3 DNA reads TGTGCCAGCAGTCCTCAGGGTAGCACCGGGGAGCTGTTTTTT. Translated, it gives CASSPQGSTGELFF.

The V gene is TRBV10-3, the J gene TRBJ2-3, with 16 bases identical to TRBD2. Trimming at V came to 6 bases and at J to 4 bases, leaving 10 bases not matched to a gene. The CDR3 sequence is 18 residues long. From germline, CDR1 is ENHRY and CDR2 SYGVKD. CDR3: CAIRTGTSGRAMADTQYF. In nucleotides, the CDR3 is TGTGCCATCAGAACCGGGACTAGCGGGAGGGCTATGGCAGATACGCAGTATTTT.

The J gene is TRBJ1-5, the V gene TRBV2, with D uncertain. The ends were cut back, 3 bases at V and 5 bases at J, with 11 bases in the middle. There are 14 residues in the CDR3. Looked up from germline, CDR1 is SNHLY and CDR2 is FYNNEI. The CDR3, as DNA: TGTGCCAGCAGTGAGGGCCGGTCGGATCAGCCCCAGCATTTT. Translation gives CASSEGRSDQPQHF.

The J gene is TRBJ2-7, the V gene TRBV5-1, with 11 nucleotides matching TRBD2. The V segment lost 2 bases and the J segment 6 bases; nucleotides outside the gene matches: 4. Germline CDR1 and CDR2: SGHRS and YFSETQ. The CDR3 totals 14 residues. In nucleotides, the CDR3 is TGCGCCAGCAGCTTTAGCGGGAGGGCCAGCGAGCAGTACTTC. Its translation is CASSFSGRASEQYF.

This chain links TRBV3-1 (or the pseudogene TRBV3-2) with TRBJ2-7; 10 bases are shared with TRBD2. The CDR3 length is 15 residues. J gave up 3 bases and V 3 bases, and 5 bases lay outside the gene matches. Germline CDR1 LGHDT, CDR2 YNNKEL (reference sequence). The CDR3 nucleotides read TGTGCCAGCAGCCAGGGGGCTAGCGGGGGCTACGAGCAGTACTTC. Translating gives CASSQGASGGYEQYF.

The chain couples TRBV28 to TRBJ1-2, with D uncertain. The germline V gene encodes CDR1 MDHEN and CDR2 SYDVKM. The CDR3 covers 12 residues. V dropped 4 bases and J dropped 10 bases, with 13 bases sitting between them. CDR3 nucleotide sequence: TGTGCCAGCAGTTCCTCTTTTCGAGTCTACACCTTC. It encodes CASSSSFRVYTF.

The chain joins TRBV9 to TRBJ2-7; 10 positions match TRBD1. The CDR3 runs to 15 residues. V lost 3 bases and J lost 2; bases outside the gene matches: 5. Germline lookup yields CDR1 SGDLS and CDR2 YYNGEE. In DNA form, the CDR3 reads TGTGCCAGCAGCGCCGGGACAGGGGCCCCCTACGAGCAGTACTTC. As protein: CASSAGTGAPYEQYF.

This clone was observed a few times. The CDR3 region has the DNA TGTGCCAGTACTCGCTCTGGAAACACCATATATTTT. This encodes CASTRSGNTIYF. The rearrangement uses TRBV19 and TRBJ1-3; no reliable D call. V was shortened by 7 bases and J by 0 bases, with 4 bases between the two germline ends. The CDR3 extends over 12 amino acids. CDR1 LNHDA and CDR2 SQIVND come from the germline V gene (reference sequence).

The chain joins TRBV7-2 to TRBJ2-1, with a weak D call TRBD1 (8 bases). V was trimmed by 6 bases and J by 2 bases, leaving 14 bases between them. The CDR3 has 15 amino acids. Germline-derived CDR1 and CDR2 are SGHTA and FQGNSA. The CDR3 bases are TGTGCCAGCAGTCGGGGGGACAGGACCTACAATGAGCAGTTCTTC. Protein: CASSRGDRTYNEQFF. Full variable domain (remainder filled in from reference TRBV7-2 and TRBJ2-1): GAGVSQSPSNKVTEKGKDVELRCDPISGHTALYWYRQSLGQGLEFLIYFQGNSAPDKSGLPSDRFSAERTGGSVSTLTIQRTQQEDSAVYLCASSRGDRTYNEQFFGPGTRLTVL.

This sequence joins TRBV23-1 and TRBJ2-3; D is uncertain. TRBV23-1 is identified as an open reading frame with a role that is uncertain. The CDR3 consists of 10 residues. Trimming removed 11 bases at V and 11 bases at J, with 14 bases between. CDR3 protein: CAGRGTRQYF. The CDR3 coding sequence is TGCGCCGGACGAGGCACCCGGCAGTATTTT.

The chain joins TRBV18 to TRBJ1-2, with TRBD1 as a possible D gene (5 bases). Germline V lookup: CDR1 KGHSH, CDR2 LQKENI. This CDR3 comprises 12 residues. V was trimmed by 3 bases and J by 6 bases, leaving 8 bases between them. CDR3 DNA: TGTGCCAGCTCACCCCTGGGGGATGGCTACACCTTC. Translated: CASSPLGDGYTF.

This chain uses TRBV15 with TRBJ2-2; no reliable D call. This CDR3 has 13 residues. Between the trimmed V and J ends, which lost 1 base and 6 bases, there was a span of 6 bases. Germline V gene lookup returns CDR1 LNHNV and CDR2 YYDKDF (reference sequence). In nucleotides, the CDR3 is TGTGCCACCAGCAGAGGTGATTCCGGGGAGCTGTTTTTT. It translates to CATSRGDSGELFF. Supplemented by reference TRBV15 and TRBJ2-2, the full variable domain reads DAMVIQNPRYQVTQFGKPVTLSCSQTLNHNVMYWYQQKSSQAPKLLFHYYDKDFNNEADTPDNFQSRRPNTSFCFLDIRSPGLGDTAMYLCATSRGDSGELFFGEGSRLTVL.

The chain recombines TRBV6-6 with TRBJ2-7; 7 bases are a match to TRBD2. Germline V gene lookup returns CDR1 MNHNY and CDR2 SVGAGI (reference sequence). CDR3 length equals 17 residues. V gave up 8 bases and J gave up 7 bases; unmatched junction bases: 23. The CDR3 protein is CASRPGGPSDPTREQYF. The CDR3, as DNA: TGTGCCAGCCGTCCGGGGGGACCCTCGGACCCTACAAGGGAGCAGTACTTC.

The V call is TRBV7-2, the J call TRBJ2-6; TRBD2 agrees at 9 bases. This CDR3 spans 17 amino acids. Germline lookup yields CDR1 SGHTA and CDR2 FQGNSA. J gave up 0 bases and V 3 bases, and 3 bases lay outside the gene matches. The CDR3 sequence: CASSLSGGRSGANVLTF. For the CDR3, the DNA is TGTGCCAGCAGCTTGAGCGGGGGGCGCTCTGGGGCCAACGTCCTGACTTTC.

J is TRBJ1-5 and V is TRBV4-1, with D perhaps matching TRBD1 (6 bases). CDR1 and CDR2 (germline): MGHRA, YSYEKL. The CDR3 is 16 residues long. V was clipped by 0 bases and J by 3 bases, with 12 bases between them. The CDR3, as DNA: TGCGCCAGCAGCCAAGATCTGGACAGTCTCAATCAGCCCCAGCATTTT. Translating it yields CASSQDLDSLNQPQHF.

This chain uses TRBV11-3 with TRBJ2-1; TRBD1 aligns across 9 bases. This CDR3 spans 19 amino acids. With 5 bases clipped from V and 7 bases from J, the junction kept 21 bases outside the gene matches. CDR1 is SGHNT, CDR2 YENEEA, per germline. CDR3 sequence (DNA): TGTGCCAGCAGCCGCACAGGGACAGGGCCATCTAATCGGGATAATGAGCAGTTCTTC. Encoded protein: CASSRTGTGPSNRDNEQFF.

V is TRBV30 and J is TRBJ2-2; D is tentatively TRBD1 or TRBD2 (5 bases each). Germline V gene data show CDR1 as GTSNPN and CDR2 as SVGIG (reference sequence). V was clipped by 2 bases and J by 5 bases, with 21 bases between them. This CDR3 is built from 17 residues. Written as DNA, the CDR3 is TGTGCCTGGAGTTACCGTCTGGGGCTGGGGAGAACCGGGGAGCTGTTTTTT. Protein sequence: CAWSYRLGLGRTGELFF. Looking up the rest from reference TRBV30 and TRBJ2-2 gives the full variable domain: SQTIHQWPATLVQPVGSPLSLECTVEGTSNPNLYWYRQAAGRGLQLLFYSVGIGQISSEVPQNLSASRPQDRQFILSSKKLLLSDSGFYLCAWSYRLGLGRTGELFFGEGSRLTVL.

V gene TRBV6-5 combines with J gene TRBJ1-2, with 9 bases aligning to TRBD1. The length of the CDR3 is 13 residues. With 5 bases clipped from V and 4 bases from J, the junction kept 2 bases outside the gene matches. Germline CDR1 MNHEY, CDR2 SVGAGI. This CDR3 is CASSTGGRYGYTF. The CDR3, as DNA: TGTGCCAGCAGTACAGGGGGCCGCTATGGCTACACCTTC.